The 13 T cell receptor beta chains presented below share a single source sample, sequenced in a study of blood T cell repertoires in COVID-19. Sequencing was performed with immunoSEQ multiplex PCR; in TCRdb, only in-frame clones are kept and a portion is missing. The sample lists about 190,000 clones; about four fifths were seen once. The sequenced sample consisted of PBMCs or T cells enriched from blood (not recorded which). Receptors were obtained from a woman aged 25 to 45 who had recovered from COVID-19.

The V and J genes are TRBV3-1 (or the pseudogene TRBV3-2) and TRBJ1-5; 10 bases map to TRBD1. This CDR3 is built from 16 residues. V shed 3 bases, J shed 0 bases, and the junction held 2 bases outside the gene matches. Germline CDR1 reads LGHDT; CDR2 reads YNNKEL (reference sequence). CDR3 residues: CASSQGTGDSNQPQHF. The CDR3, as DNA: TGTGCCAGCAGCCAGGGGACAGGGGATAGCAATCAGCCCCAGCATTTT.

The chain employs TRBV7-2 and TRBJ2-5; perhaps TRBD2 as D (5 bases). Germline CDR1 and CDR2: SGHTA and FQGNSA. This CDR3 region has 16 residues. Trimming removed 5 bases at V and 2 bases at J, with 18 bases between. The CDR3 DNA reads TGTGCCAGCAGCCGGGGATGGGGAAAGCAACAAGAGACCCAGTACTTC. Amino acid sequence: CASSRGWGKQQETQYF.

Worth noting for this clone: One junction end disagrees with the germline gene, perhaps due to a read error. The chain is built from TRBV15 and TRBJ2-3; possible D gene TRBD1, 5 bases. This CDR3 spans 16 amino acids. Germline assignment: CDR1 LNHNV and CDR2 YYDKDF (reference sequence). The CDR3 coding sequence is TGTGCCACCAGCAGAGTTCGTCAGGGTTTGACAGTTACGCAGTATTTT. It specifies CATSRVRQGLTVTQYF. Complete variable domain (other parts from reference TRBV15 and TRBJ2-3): DAMVIQNPRYQVTQFGKPVTLSCSQTLNHNVMYWYQQKSSQAPKLLFHYYDKDFNNEADTPDNFQSRRPNTSFCFLDIRSPGLGDTAMYLCATSRVRQGLTVTQYFGPGTRLTVL.

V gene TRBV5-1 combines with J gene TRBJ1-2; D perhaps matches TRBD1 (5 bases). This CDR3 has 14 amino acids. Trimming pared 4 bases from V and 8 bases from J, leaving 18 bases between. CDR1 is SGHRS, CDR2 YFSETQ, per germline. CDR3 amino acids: CASSPGLGSSGYTF. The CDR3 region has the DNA TGCGCCAGCAGCCCGGGACTGGGTTCGAGCGGCTACACCTTC.

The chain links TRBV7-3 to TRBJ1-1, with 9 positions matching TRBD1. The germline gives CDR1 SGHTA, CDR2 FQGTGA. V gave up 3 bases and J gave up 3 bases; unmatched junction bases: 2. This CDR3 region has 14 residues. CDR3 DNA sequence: TGTGCCAGCAGCTTGGACAGGGGCGACACTGAAGCTTTCTTT. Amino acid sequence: CASSLDRGDTEAFF. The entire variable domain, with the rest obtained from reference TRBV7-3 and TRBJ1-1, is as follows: GAGVSQTPSNKVTEKGKYVELRCDPISGHTALYWYRQSLGQGPEFLIYFQGTGAADDSGLPNDRFFAVRPEGSVSTLKIQRTERGDSAVYLCASSLDRGDTEAFFGQGTRLTVV.

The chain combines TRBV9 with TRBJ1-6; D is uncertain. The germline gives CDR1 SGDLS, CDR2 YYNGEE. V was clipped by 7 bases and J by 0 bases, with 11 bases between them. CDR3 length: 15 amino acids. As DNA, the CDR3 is TGTGCCAGCGCGGCGGGAAGCTCCTATAATTCACCCCTCCACTTT. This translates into CASAAGSSYNSPLHF.

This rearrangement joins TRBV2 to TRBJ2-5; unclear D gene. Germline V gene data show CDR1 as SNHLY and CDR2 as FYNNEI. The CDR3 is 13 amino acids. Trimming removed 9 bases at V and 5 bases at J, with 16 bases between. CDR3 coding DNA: TGTGCCAGTCACGACCCACTACGGGAGACCCAGTACTTC. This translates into CASHDPLRETQYF.

CDR3 sequence reads: CASSKSGGLAAYEQYF. The CDR3 DNA follows: TGTGCCAGCAGCAAATCAGGGGGCCTGGCGGCCTACGAGCAGTACTTC. This chain links TRBV7-2 with TRBJ2-7; the match to TRBD1 covers 8 bases. This CDR3 spans 16 amino acids. Germline assignment: CDR1 SGHTA and CDR2 FQGNSA. V lost 5 bases, J lost 2 bases, and 11 bases stayed unmatched. Full variable domain (rest looked up from reference TRBV7-2 and TRBJ2-7): GAGVSQSPSNKVTEKGKDVELRCDPISGHTALYWYRQSLGQGLEFLIYFQGNSAPDKSGLPSDRFSAERTGGSVSTLTIQRTQQEDSAVYLCASSKSGGLAAYEQYFGPGTRLTVT.

The CDR3 DNA reads as TGTGCCAGCAGTTCAACAGACAGGGAATCTGAAGCTTTCTTT. Protein sequence: CASSSTDRESEAFF. The chain combines TRBV28 with TRBJ1-1; 7 nucleotides line up with TRBD1. The length of the CDR3 is 14 residues. Germline CDR1 MDHEN, CDR2 SYDVKM. Trimming took 4 bases from V and 6 from J; bases not matched to a gene: 8.

CDR3 nucleotides: TGTGCCAGCAGCGGGGTGAGGGTCAGGCAAGAGACCCAGTACTTC. The encoded protein is CASSGVRVRQETQYF. V gene TRBV7-2 combines with J gene TRBJ2-5; TRBD2 is a possible D gene (5 bases). V lost 5 bases and J 2 bases, leaving 15 bases between the germline ends. The CDR3 sequence is 15 residues long. The germline CDR1 and CDR2 sequences are SGHTA and FQGNSA.

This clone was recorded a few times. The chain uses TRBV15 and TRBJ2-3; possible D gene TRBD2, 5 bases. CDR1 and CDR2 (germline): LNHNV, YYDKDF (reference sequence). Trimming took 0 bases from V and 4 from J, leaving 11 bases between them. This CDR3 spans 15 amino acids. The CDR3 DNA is TGTGCCACCAGCAGAGATCCCCGGGGTGCAGATACGCAGTATTTT. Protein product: CATSRDPRGADTQYF.

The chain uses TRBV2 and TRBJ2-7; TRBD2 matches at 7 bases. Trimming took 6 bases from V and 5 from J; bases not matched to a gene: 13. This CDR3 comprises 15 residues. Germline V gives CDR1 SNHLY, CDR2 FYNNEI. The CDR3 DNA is TGTGCCAGCAGGTCGCGGGGGTTTGGATTCCACGAGCAGTACGTC. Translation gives CASRSRGFGFHEQYV.

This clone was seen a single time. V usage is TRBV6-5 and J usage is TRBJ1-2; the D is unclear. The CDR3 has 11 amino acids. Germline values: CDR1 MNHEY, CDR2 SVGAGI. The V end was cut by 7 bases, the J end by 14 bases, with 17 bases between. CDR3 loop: CASTNLRVCTF. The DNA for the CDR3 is TGTGCCAGCACCAACCTTCGGGTTTGTACCTTC.